This T cell receptor (beta chain) came from a study of blood T cell repertoires in COVID-19. The assay was immunoSEQ multiplex PCR, and TCRdb's table has in-frame clones only and misses some. The table lists around 60,000 clones, 88% of them singletons. The receptor was isolated from a man in his fifties or sixties with active COVID-19. Sequencing was carried out using peripheral blood.

The CDR3 protein is CASSQGFATDTQYF. The DNA of the CDR3 is TGTGCCAGCAGCCAAGGTTTTGCGACAGATACGCAGTATTTT. The chain is built from TRBV3-1 (or the pseudogene TRBV3-2) and TRBJ2-3; D call uncertain. The CDR3 contains 14 residues. CDR1 and CDR2 from the germline V gene are LGHDT and YNNKEL (reference sequence). Trimming cost V 1 base and J 3 bases, with 8 bases left between them.